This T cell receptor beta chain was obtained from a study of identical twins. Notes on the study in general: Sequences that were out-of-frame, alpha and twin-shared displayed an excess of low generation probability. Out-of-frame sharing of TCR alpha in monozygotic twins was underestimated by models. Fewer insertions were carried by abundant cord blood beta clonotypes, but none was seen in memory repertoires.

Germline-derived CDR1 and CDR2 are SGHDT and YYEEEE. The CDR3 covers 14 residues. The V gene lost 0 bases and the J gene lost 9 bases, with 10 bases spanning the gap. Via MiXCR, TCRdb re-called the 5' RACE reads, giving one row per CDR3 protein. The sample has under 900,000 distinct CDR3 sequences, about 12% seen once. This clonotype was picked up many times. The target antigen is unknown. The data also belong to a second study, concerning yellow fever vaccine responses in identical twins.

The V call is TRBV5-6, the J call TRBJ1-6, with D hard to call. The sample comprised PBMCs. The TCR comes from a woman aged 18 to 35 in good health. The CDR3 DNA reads TGTGCCAGCAGCTTGGCGCAGGTCGGTTCACCCCTCCACTTT. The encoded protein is CASSLAQVGSPLHF.